Each of the 22 T cell receptor beta chains below was sequenced from the same sample in a study of regulatory T cells in long-lasting Graves disease. Time point reported: persistent/refractory GD, antithyroid drugs over 5 years with positive TRAb. PBMC-derived RNA was used for the TCR library. Sequencing libraries for TCR beta were prepared with iRepertoire HTBI primers and Arm-PCR of CDR3 regions. TCRdb reprocessed the multiplex PCR reads with MiXCR, giving one entry per CDR3 protein. The repertoire includes 400,000 to 500,000 distinct CDR3 sequences, around 20% of them detected once, and about 13% sits in the top ten. The sequencing used peripheral blood mononuclear cells (PBMCs), collected when the disease was refractory, from a patient treated with antithyroid drugs. The receptors derive from a female donor with Graves disease.

The chain recombines TRBV6-1 with TRBJ2-7, with 7 bases identical to TRBD1. After removal of 6 bases from V and 7 bases from J, the junction contained 15 bases not matched to a gene. The CDR3 totals 15 residues. Germline V lookup: CDR1 MNHNS, CDR2 SASEGT. The CDR3 DNA sequence: TGTGCCAGCAGAGGACCGGGGAAGGGGGCGCCTGAGCAGTACTTC. It encodes CASRGPGKGAPEQYF.

This sequence joins TRBV18 and TRBJ2-7, with 10 positions matching TRBD2. Per the germline V gene, CDR1 is KGHSH and CDR2 is LQKENI. CDR3 length equals 16 residues. V shed 3 bases, J shed 0 bases, and the junction held 5 bases outside the gene matches. CDR3 sequence: CASSPMGTSVSYEQYF. The CDR3 nucleotides are TGTGCCAGCTCACCCATGGGGACTAGCGTCTCCTACGAGCAGTACTTC.

A few counts support this clonotype. The V call is TRBV30, the J call TRBJ2-7; D possibly corresponds to TRBD1 (6 bases). Germline-derived CDR1 and CDR2 are GTSNPN and SVGIG (reference sequence). The CDR3 is made up of 15 amino acids. The V and J ends lost 4 bases and 4 bases respectively, with 20 bases between them. CDR3 DNA: TGTGCCTGGATCCTGACGTGGACAGAACAATACGAGCAGTACTTC. Translated, it gives CAWILTWTEQYEQYF.

The table lists this clonotype with many counts. This chain joins TRBV12-5 and TRBJ1-2; TRBD1 might be the D (5 bases). The length of the CDR3 is 13 residues. Trimming removed 1 base from V and 11 bases from J, with 14 bases in between. Germline loops: CDR1 LGHNT, CDR2 FRNRAP. CDR3 sequence reads: CASGLASDSRYTF. As DNA, the CDR3 is TGTGCTAGTGGTTTGGCCTCAGACAGTAGGTACACCTTC.

The rearrangement joins TRBV6-5 to TRBJ2-3, with D hard to call. V was pared by 0 bases and J by 6 bases, with 4 bases between. The germline V gene has CDR1 MNHEY and CDR2 SVGAGI. This CDR3 comprises 12 residues. The DNA for the CDR3 is TGTGCCAGCAGTTACTCGGGGGATACGCAGTATTTT. This codes for CASSYSGDTQYF.

This clonotype occurred many times. This sequence joins TRBV3-1 and TRBJ1-2; TRBD1 agrees at 10 bases. J lost 8 bases, V lost 4 bases, and 7 bases had no gene match. Per germline, CDR1 LGHDT and CDR2 YNNKEL (reference sequence). This CDR3 region has 14 residues. Here the CDR3 DNA reads TGTGCCAGCAGCCCCACCGGGACAGGGGACGGCTACACCTTC. Amino acids: CASSPTGTGDGYTF. Complete variable domain (other parts from reference TRBV3-1 and TRBJ1-2): DTAVSQTPKYLVTQMGNDKSIKCEQNLGHDTMYWYKQDSKKFLKIMFSYNNKELIINETVPNRFSPKSPDKAHLNLHINSLELGDSAVYFCASSPTGTGDGYTFGSGTRLTVV.

This clonotype came up many times. V gene TRBV20-1 combines with J gene TRBJ1-2, with TRBD1 as a possible D gene (5 bases). Germline-derived CDR1 and CDR2 are DFQATT and SNEGSKA (reference sequence). The ends were cut back, 3 bases at V and 10 bases at J, with 15 bases in the middle. This CDR3 spans 12 amino acids. DNA for the CDR3: TGCAGTGCTAGCGTACCGGGACGAAACTACACCTTC. Amino acids: CSASVPGRNYTF.

The rearrangement joins TRBV12-3 or TRBV12-4 to TRBJ2-1, with D perhaps TRBD1 (6 bases). Trimming left V 6 bases short and J 8 bases short, with 20 bases between. This CDR3 contains 15 residues. This CDR3 is CASSIGDTRNDEQFF. CDR3 nucleotide sequence: TGTGCCAGCAGCATAGGGGACACCCGGAACGATGAGCAGTTCTTC.

This chain joins TRBV19 and TRBJ2-2; D gene uncertain. Trimming stripped 4 bases from V and 1 base from J, with 7 bases between. In germline, CDR1 is LNHDA, CDR2 SQIVND (reference sequence). The CDR3 has 14 residues. The CDR3 DNA follows: TGTGCCAGTAGTAGTAGCAGGAACACCGGGGAGCTGTTTTTT. Encoded protein: CASSSSRNTGELFF.

Comments on this clonotype: This could be a read error, since a much larger clone is one nucleotide away. The V call is TRBV12-3 or TRBV12-4, the J call TRBJ2-5; D is undetermined. The V end lost 0 bases, the J end lost 9 bases, and 11 bases lay between the germline ends. This CDR3 region has 13 residues. The CDR3, as DNA: TGTGCCAGCAGTTTAGCAGGGCTTGAGGCCCAGTACTTC. Its protein product is CASSLAGLEAQYF.

With respect to this clonotype: The junction does not match germline at one end; this may be a read error. CDR3 bases: TGCGGCGTTGAAGATGAGCGATATGCAACTAATGAAAAACTGTTTTTT. This translates into CGVEDERYATNEKLFF. V is TRBV29-1 and J is TRBJ1-4; D not certain. CDR1 SQVTM and CDR2 ANQGSEA come from the germline V gene. This CDR3 has 16 amino acids.

Ten or more counts support this clonotype. The chain links TRBV3-1 to TRBJ2-5; maybe TRBD2 (6 bases). Between the trimmed V and J ends, which lost 0 bases and 5 bases, there was a span of 13 bases. CDR1 and CDR2 from the germline V gene are LGHDT and YNNKEL (reference sequence). The CDR3 sequence is 15 residues long. CDR3 nucleotide sequence: TGTGCCAGCAGCCAAGAAGGAGCAGGGAGGGAGACCCAGTACTTC. Translated, it gives CASSQEGAGRETQYF.

This chain uses TRBV30 with TRBJ2-7; the D gene is possibly TRBD2 (5 bases). The CDR3 is 13 residues long. CDR1 and CDR2 from the germline V gene are GTSNPN and SVGIG (reference sequence). The ends were cut back, 0 bases at V and 3 bases at J, with 9 bases in the middle. The CDR3 DNA reads TGTGCCTGGAGTGTATCCCGGGACTACGAGCAGTACTTC. Protein: CAWSVSRDYEQYF.

The chain recombines TRBV7-8 with TRBJ2-1; TRBD2 aligns across 7 bases. CDR1 SGHVS and CDR2 FQNEAQ come from the germline V gene. The V segment lost 1 base and the J segment 5 bases; nucleotides outside the gene matches: 8. The CDR3 is made up of 16 amino acids. CDR3 amino acids: CASSLGWGLQNNEQFF. CDR3 in DNA: TGTGCCAGCAGCTTAGGCTGGGGACTACAAAACAATGAGCAGTTCTTC.

This clonotype showed up just a few times. The chain is built from TRBV12-3 or TRBV12-4 and TRBJ2-2; D is perhaps TRBD2 (5 bases). The V end was cut by 7 bases, the J end by 1 base, with 13 bases between. CDR3 size: 15 residues. CDR3 amino acids: CASTSPGGNTGELFF. The CDR3 DNA sequence: TGTGCCAGCACTTCCCCCGGAGGGAACACCGGGGAGCTGTTTTTT.

This clonotype has more than one count but fewer than ten. The chain couples TRBV20-1 to TRBJ2-7, with a possible D match to TRBD2 (5 bases). Germline CDR1 DFQATT, CDR2 SNEGSKA (reference sequence). This CDR3 has 14 amino acids. The germline V and J ends were trimmed by 0 bases and 4 bases, with 13 bases remaining between them. The CDR3 sequence: CSARDLGRRYEQYF. Here the CDR3 DNA reads TGCAGTGCTAGAGATCTAGGACGGAGGTACGAGCAGTACTTC.

This clonotype showed up many times. This chain uses TRBV2 with TRBJ2-7; D may be TRBD1 or TRBD2 (5 bases each). V gave up 2 bases and J gave up 1 base, with 21 bases separating them. CDR3 length: 18 amino acids. The germline CDR1 and CDR2 sequences are SNHLY and FYNNEI. The CDR3 sequence: CASSEIRFGGIGSYEQYF. The CDR3 bases are TGTGCCAGCAGTGAAATTCGGTTTGGGGGAATAGGATCCTACGAGCAGTACTTC.

This clonotype was counted many times. Compared with germline, one end of the junction differs, possibly owing to a read error. The rearrangement joins TRBV12-3 or TRBV12-4 to TRBJ1-2; 12 bases are a match to TRBD1. The CDR3 contains 14 residues. The CDR3 nucleotides are TGCGCCAGCAGTCAGGGACAGGGGGCTCGTGGCTACACCTTC. Translating it yields CASSQGQGARGYTF.

This clonotype appeared a few times. The chain joins TRBV4-1 to TRBJ2-7; a possible D gene is TRBD2 (6 bases). The CDR3 has 15 residues. V was pared by 1 base and J by 2 bases, with 12 bases between. Per germline, CDR1 MGHRA and CDR2 YSYEKL. CDR3 region: CASSQVASETYEQYF. CDR3 in DNA: TGCGCCAGCAGCCAAGTGGCTAGCGAAACCTACGAGCAGTACTTC.

This clonotype appeared many times. This chain connects TRBV28 to TRBJ2-7, with D possibly matching TRBD2 (5 bases). V was clipped by 1 base and J by 6 bases, with 10 bases between them. Germline lookup yields CDR1 MDHEN and CDR2 SYDVKM. The CDR3 totals 13 residues. The CDR3 nucleotides are TGTGCCAGCAGTTTATCGGACTCTCCCGAGCAGTACTTC. Translated, it gives CASSLSDSPEQYF. The full variable domain, its missing parts supplied by reference TRBV28 and TRBJ2-7, is DVKVTQSSRYLVKRTGEKVFLECVQDMDHENMFWYRQDPGLGLRLIYFSYDVKMKEKGDIPEGYSVSREKKERFSLILESASTNQTSMYLCASSLSDSPEQYFGPGTRLTVT.

Comment on this clonotype: Given a much more abundant clone one base away, this may be a read error. The CDR3 sequence is CAWSLMNTEALF. CDR3 DNA: TGTGCCTGGAGTTTAATGAACACTGAAGCTCTCTTT. V and J are TRBV30 and TRBJ1-1; no clear D gene. CDR1 is GTSNPN, CDR2 SVGIG, per germline (reference sequence). There are 12 residues in the CDR3.

This clonotype was seen only a few times. The genes are TRBV20-1 and TRBJ2-2, with TRBD2 matching over 8 bases. In germline, CDR1 is DFQATT, CDR2 SNEGSKA (reference sequence). V shed 6 bases, J shed 5 bases, and the junction held 8 bases outside the gene matches. This CDR3 region has 14 residues. This chain's CDR3 is CSAVSGIYTGELFF. In DNA, the CDR3 is TGCAGTGCGGTTAGCGGGATTTATACCGGGGAGCTGTTTTTT.